The rows below give T cell receptor beta chains drawn from one sample of a study of cytomegalovirus exposure and HLA in healthy donors. Clones were read by immunoSEQ multiplex PCR, and TCRdb kept only the in-frame ones, dropping some. The sample includes around 130,000 clones, 74% of them seen just once. What was sequenced was PBMCs. The source of these receptors is a man aged 40-49 years in good health and CMV-seropositive. The CDR3 runs from the conserved cysteine through the conserved F or W. Each record gives: V gene, J gene, D gene, clone size, CDR3 protein, CDR3 DNA. A D gene is named only where the DNA matches it firmly. Not every row has a clone size; where given, it reads once, few, many or a size class.

v_gene: TRBV2; j_gene: TRBJ1-5; d_gene: NA; abundance: NA; CDR3aa: CASSPTVTNQPQHF; CDR3nt: TGTGCCAGCAGTCCTACAGTTACCAATCAGCCCCAGCATTTT
v_gene: TRBV2; j_gene: TRBJ1-5; d_gene: TRBD1; abundance: NA; CDR3aa: CASSSTGGASQPQHF; CDR3nt: TGTGCCAGCAGTTCTACAGGGGGCGCGAGTCAGCCCCAGCATTTT
v_gene: TRBV7-8; j_gene: TRBJ2-3; d_gene: NA; abundance: once; CDR3aa: CASSLSASTDTQYF; CDR3nt: TGTGCCAGCAGCTTAAGCGCAAGCACAGATACGCAGTATTTT
v_gene: TRBV7-9; j_gene: TRBJ1-1; d_gene: NA; abundance: NA; CDR3aa: CASSFPRGWDTEAFF; CDR3nt: TGTGCCAGCAGCTTTCCCAGGGGATGGGACACTGAAGCTTTCTTT
v_gene: TRBV11-2; j_gene: TRBJ2-7; d_gene: NA; abundance: few; CDR3aa: CASSLDGSTGYEQYF; CDR3nt: TGTGCCAGCAGCTTAGACGGATCGACAGGCTACGAGCAGTACTTC
v_gene: TRBV6-1; j_gene: TRBJ1-5; d_gene: TRBD1; abundance: NA; CDR3aa: CASNPTGGNQPQHF; CDR3nt: TGTGCCAGCAATCCTACAGGGGGCAATCAGCCCCAGCATTTT
v_gene: TRBV28; j_gene: TRBJ1-5; d_gene: TRBD1; abundance: NA; CDR3aa: CASSFSGTGRFSNQPQHF; CDR3nt: TGTGCCAGCAGTTTTTCCGGGACAGGGCGCTTTAGCAATCAGCCCCAGCATTTT
v_gene: TRBV18; j_gene: TRBJ2-5; d_gene: TRBD1; abundance: once; CDR3aa: CASSANTGARETQYF; CDR3nt: TGTGCCAGCTCAGCCAACACAGGGGCCCGGGAGACCCAGTACTTC
v_gene: TRBV29-1; j_gene: TRBJ1-1; d_gene: NA; abundance: NA; CDR3aa: CSVETHTEAFF; CDR3nt: TGCAGCGTTGAGACTCACACTGAAGCTTTCTTT
v_gene: TRBV4-1; j_gene: TRBJ2-3; d_gene: TRBD2; abundance: NA; CDR3aa: CASSSRETSGTDTQYF; CDR3nt: TGCGCCAGCAGCTCACGCGAGACTAGCGGCACAGATACGCAGTATTTT
v_gene: TRBV5-1; j_gene: TRBJ2-1; d_gene: TRBD1; abundance: few; CDR3aa: CASSPGTGDEQFF; CDR3nt: TGCGCCAGCAGCCCTGGGACAGGGGATGAGCAGTTCTTC
v_gene: TRBV7-8; j_gene: TRBJ2-6; d_gene: NA; abundance: NA; CDR3aa: CASSLGAPGANVLTF; CDR3nt: TGTGCCAGCAGCTTAGGGGCCCCTGGGGCCAACGTCCTGACTTTC
v_gene: TRBV28; j_gene: TRBJ2-1; d_gene: TRBD1; abundance: NA; CDR3aa: CASTDRPGQVSYNEQFF; CDR3nt: TGTGCCAGCACCGACCGACCTGGACAGGTATCCTACAATGAGCAGTTCTTC
v_gene: TRBV18; j_gene: TRBJ2-2; d_gene: NA; abundance: NA; CDR3aa: CASSPLPDTTNTGELFF; CDR3nt: TGTGCCAGCTCACCACTGCCTGATACTACGAACACCGGGGAGCTGTTTTTT
v_gene: TRBV29-1; j_gene: TRBJ1-4; d_gene: TRBD1; abundance: NA; CDR3aa: CSVRIRDRGPATNEKLFF; CDR3nt: TGCAGCGTTCGGATCCGGGACAGGGGGCCCGCAACTAATGAAAAACTGTTTTTT
v_gene: TRBV15; j_gene: TRBJ2-2; d_gene: NA; abundance: once; CDR3aa: CATLEGGTGELFF; CDR3nt: TGTGCCACGCTAGAAGGGGGCACCGGGGAGCTGTTTTTT
v_gene: TRBV27; j_gene: TRBJ2-7; d_gene: NA; abundance: NA; CDR3aa: CASSSSGSRDEQYF; CDR3nt: TGTGCCAGCAGTTCCTCCGGGTCCCGGGACGAGCAGTACTTC
v_gene: TRBV19; j_gene: TRBJ1-4; d_gene: TRBD1; abundance: NA; CDR3aa: CASSPRQGATNEKLFF; CDR3nt: TGTGCCAGTAGCCCGCGACAGGGAGCAACTAATGAAAAACTGTTTTTT
v_gene: TRBV2; j_gene: TRBJ1-5; d_gene: NA; abundance: NA; CDR3aa: CATSGERSNQPQHF; CDR3nt: TGTGCCACCTCGGGGGAAAGGAGCAATCAGCCCCAGCATTTT
v_gene: TRBV4-2; j_gene: TRBJ1-1; d_gene: NA; abundance: NA; CDR3aa: CASSQDRVGEAFF; CDR3nt: TGTGCCAGCAGCCAAGACAGGGTGGGTGAAGCTTTCTTT
v_gene: TRBV27; j_gene: TRBJ2-3; d_gene: TRBD1; abundance: NA; CDR3aa: CASSSWTGGGTDTQYF; CDR3nt: TGTGCCAGCAGTTCCTGGACAGGGGGCGGGACAGATACGCAGTATTTT
v_gene: TRBV19; j_gene: TRBJ2-1; d_gene: TRBD1; abundance: NA; CDR3aa: CASSIPTGQGISYNEQFF; CDR3nt: TGTGCCAGTAGTATTCCCACCGGACAGGGGATCTCCTACAATGAGCAGTTCTTC
v_gene: TRBV9; j_gene: TRBJ2-2; d_gene: NA; abundance: NA; CDR3aa: CAGSYNIEDTGELFF; CDR3nt: TGTGCCGGGTCCTACAACATTGAGGACACCGGGGAGCTGTTTTTT
v_gene: TRBV6-5; j_gene: TRBJ2-7; d_gene: NA; abundance: NA; CDR3aa: CASSYSSTGIYEQYF; CDR3nt: TGTGCCAGCAGTTACTCCAGTACGGGTATCTACGAGCAGTACTTC
v_gene: TRBV9; j_gene: TRBJ1-6; d_gene: NA; abundance: NA; CDR3aa: CASSVGSNNSPLHF; CDR3nt: TGTGCCAGCAGCGTGGGCAGCAATAATTCACCCCTCCACTTT
v_gene: TRBV18; j_gene: TRBJ1-1; d_gene: TRBD1; abundance: NA; CDR3aa: CASSSQKTGPTEAFF; CDR3nt: TGTGCCAGCTCAAGTCAAAAGACAGGGCCCACTGAAGCTTTCTTT